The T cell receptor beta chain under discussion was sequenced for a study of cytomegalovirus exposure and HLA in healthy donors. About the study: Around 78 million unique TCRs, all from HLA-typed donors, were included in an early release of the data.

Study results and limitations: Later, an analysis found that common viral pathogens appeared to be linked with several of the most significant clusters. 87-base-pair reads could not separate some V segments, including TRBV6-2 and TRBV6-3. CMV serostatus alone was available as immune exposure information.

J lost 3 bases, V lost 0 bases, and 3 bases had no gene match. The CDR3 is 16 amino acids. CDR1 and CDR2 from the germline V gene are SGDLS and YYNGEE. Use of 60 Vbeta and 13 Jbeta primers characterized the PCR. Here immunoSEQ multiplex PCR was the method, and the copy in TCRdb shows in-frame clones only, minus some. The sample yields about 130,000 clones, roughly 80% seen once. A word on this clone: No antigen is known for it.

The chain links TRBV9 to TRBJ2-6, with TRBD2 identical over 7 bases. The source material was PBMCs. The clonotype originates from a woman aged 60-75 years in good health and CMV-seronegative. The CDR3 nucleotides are TGTGCCAGCAGCGTAGATGGGGGGGGTGGGGCCAACGTCCTGACTTTC. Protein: CASSVDGGGGANVLTF.